This T cell receptor (beta chain) emerged from a study of blood T cells in healthy people across ages. Overall study results and limits: Per-million-T-cell TCR beta diversity fell roughly linearly with age. Diversity was higher, and naive CD4+ cells more numerous, in long-lived donors than in aged donors.

On this clonotype: Its antigen is currently unknown.

Germline CDR1 is MNHEY and CDR2 is SVGAGI. Between the trimmed V and J ends, which lost 4 bases and 8 bases, there was a span of 11 bases. The CDR3 is 13 amino acids. For the second PCR, which ran for roughly 7 to 11 cycles, a sample-barcoded 5' primer and a J-beta primer mix were used. Researchers report that each sample yielded at least 2.5 million CDR3-containing paired-end reads. TCRdb fed the 5' RACE reads into MiXCR, producing one record per CDR3 protein. The sample records around 990,000 distinct CDR3 sequences, approximately 26% being singletons. This same sample was also part of a study on T cells of mothers and their children.

The chain recombines TRBV6-5 with TRBJ2-2; a possible D gene is TRBD1 (6 bases). Input material: blood. The sequence came from a girl between 2 and 10 years old in good health. This CDR3 is CASSFYRAGELFF. CDR3 DNA: TGTGCCAGCAGTTTCTACAGGGCAGGGGAGCTGTTTTTT.